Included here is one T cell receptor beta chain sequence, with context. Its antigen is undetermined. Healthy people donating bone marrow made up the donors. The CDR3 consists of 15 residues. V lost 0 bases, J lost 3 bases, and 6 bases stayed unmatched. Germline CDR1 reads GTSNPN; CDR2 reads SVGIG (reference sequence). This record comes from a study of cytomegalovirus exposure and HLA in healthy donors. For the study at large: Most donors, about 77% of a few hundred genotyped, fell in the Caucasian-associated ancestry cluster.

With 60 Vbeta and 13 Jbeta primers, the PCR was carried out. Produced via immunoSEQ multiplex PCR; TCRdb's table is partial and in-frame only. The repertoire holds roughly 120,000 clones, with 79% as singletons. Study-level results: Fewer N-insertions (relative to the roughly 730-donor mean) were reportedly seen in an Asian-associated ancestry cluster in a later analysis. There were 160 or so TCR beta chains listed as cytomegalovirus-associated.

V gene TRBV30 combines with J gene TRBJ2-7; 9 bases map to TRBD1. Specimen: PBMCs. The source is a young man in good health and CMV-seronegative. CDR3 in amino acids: CAWSVGTGTIYEQYF. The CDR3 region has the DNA TGTGCCTGGAGTGTTGGGACAGGGACAATCTACGAGCAGTACTTC.